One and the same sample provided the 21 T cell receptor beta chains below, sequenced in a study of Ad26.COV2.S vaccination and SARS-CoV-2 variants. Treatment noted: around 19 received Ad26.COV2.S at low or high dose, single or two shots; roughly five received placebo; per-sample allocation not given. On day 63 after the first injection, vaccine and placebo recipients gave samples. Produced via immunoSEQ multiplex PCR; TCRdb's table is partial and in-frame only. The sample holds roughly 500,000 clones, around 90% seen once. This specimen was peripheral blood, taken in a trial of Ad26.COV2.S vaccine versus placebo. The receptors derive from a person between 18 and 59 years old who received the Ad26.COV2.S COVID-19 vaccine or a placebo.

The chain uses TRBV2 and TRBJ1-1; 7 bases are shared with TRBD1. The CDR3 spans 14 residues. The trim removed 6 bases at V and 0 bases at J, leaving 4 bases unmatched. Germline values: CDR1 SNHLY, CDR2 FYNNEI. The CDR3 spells CASRTDRMNTEAFF. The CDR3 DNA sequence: TGTGCCAGCAGGACGGACAGGATGAACACTGAAGCTTTCTTT.

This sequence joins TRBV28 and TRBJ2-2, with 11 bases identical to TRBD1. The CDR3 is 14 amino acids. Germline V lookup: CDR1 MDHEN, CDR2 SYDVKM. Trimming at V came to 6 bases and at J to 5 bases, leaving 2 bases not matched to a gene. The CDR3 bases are TGTGCCAGCAGAGGACAGGGGGCGACCGGGGAGCTGTTTTTT. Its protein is CASRGQGATGELFF.

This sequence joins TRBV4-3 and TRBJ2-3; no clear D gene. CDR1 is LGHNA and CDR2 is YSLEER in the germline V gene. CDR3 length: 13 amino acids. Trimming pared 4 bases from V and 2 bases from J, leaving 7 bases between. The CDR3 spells CASSLGFTDTQYF. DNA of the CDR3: TGCGCCAGCAGCCTCGGGTTCACAGATACGCAGTATTTT.

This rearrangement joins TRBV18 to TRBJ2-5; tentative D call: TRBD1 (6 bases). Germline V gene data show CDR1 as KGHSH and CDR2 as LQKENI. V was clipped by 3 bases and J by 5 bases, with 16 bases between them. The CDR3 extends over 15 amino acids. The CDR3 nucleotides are TGTGCCAGCTCACCCCCCAGGGGCTGGGGGGAGACCCAGTACTTC. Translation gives CASSPPRGWGETQYF.

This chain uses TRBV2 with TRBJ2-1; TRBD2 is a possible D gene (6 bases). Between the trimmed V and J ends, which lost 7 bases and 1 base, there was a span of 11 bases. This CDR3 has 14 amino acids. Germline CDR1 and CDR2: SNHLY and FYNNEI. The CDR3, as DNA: TGTGCCAGCACCAGGGAGGTTTCCTACAATGAGCAGTTCTTC. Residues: CASTREVSYNEQFF.

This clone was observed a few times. This CDR3 is CASSSLIGGPSYEQYF. In DNA form, the CDR3 reads TGTGCCAGCAGCTCCCTGATAGGGGGTCCATCCTACGAGCAGTACTTC. J is TRBJ2-7 and V is TRBV7-9; tentative D call: TRBD1 (6 bases). The CDR3 length is 16 residues. CDR1 and CDR2 (germline): SEHNR, FQNEAQ (reference sequence). Trimming shortened V by 4 bases and J by 1 base, and 17 bases separated the two germline ends. Variable domain in full (rest from reference TRBV7-9 and TRBJ2-7): DTGVSQNPRHKITKRGQNVTFRCDPISEHNRLYWYRQTLGQGPEFLTYFQNEAQLEKSRLLSDRFSAERPKGSFSTLEIQRTEQGDSAMYLCASSSLIGGPSYEQYFGPGTRLTVT.

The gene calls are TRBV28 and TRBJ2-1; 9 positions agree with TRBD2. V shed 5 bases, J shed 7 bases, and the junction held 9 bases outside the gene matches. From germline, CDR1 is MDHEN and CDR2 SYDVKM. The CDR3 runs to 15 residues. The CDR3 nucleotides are TGTGCCAGCAGTCTCCTAGCGGGGCTTGGGAATGAGCAGTTCTTC. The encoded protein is CASSLLAGLGNEQFF.

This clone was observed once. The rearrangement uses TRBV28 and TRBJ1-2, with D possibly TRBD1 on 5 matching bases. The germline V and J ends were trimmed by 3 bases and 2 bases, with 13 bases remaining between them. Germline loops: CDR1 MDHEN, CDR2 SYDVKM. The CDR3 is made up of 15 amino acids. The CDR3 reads CASSLVGAGNYGYTF. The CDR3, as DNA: TGTGCCAGCAGTTTGGTTGGGGCAGGGAACTATGGCTACACCTTC.

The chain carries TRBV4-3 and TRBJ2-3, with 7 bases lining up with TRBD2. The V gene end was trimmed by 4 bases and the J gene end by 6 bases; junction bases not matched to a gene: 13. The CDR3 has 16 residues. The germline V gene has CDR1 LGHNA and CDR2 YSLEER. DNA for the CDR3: TGCGCCAGCAGCCGAACCCTAGCGGTACCTGGGGATACGCAGTATTTT. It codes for CASSRTLAVPGDTQYF.

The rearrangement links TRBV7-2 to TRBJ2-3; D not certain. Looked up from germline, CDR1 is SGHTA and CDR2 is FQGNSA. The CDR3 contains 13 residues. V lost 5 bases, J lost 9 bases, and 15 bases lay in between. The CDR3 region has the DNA TGTGCCAGCAGCGAACAGACAATCAGGACGCAGTATTTT. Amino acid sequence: CASSEQTIRTQYF. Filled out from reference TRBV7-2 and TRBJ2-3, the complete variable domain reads GAGVSQSPSNKVTEKGKDVELRCDPISGHTALYWYRQSLGQGLEFLIYFQGNSAPDKSGLPSDRFSAERTGGSVSTLTIQRTQQEDSAVYLCASSEQTIRTQYFGPGTRLTVL.

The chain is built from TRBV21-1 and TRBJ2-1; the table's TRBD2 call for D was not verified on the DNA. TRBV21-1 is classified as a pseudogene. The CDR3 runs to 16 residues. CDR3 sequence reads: CASSKAGLAGLNEQFF. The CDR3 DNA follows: TGTGCCAGCAGCAAAGCGGGGCTAGCGGGCTTAAATGAGCAGTTCTTC.

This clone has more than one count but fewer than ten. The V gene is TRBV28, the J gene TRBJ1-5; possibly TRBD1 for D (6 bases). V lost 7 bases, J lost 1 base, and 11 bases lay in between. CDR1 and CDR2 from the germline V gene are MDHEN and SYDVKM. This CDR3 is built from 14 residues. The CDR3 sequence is CASTGQLSNQPQHF. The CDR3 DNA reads TGTGCCAGCACCGGACAGCTAAGCAATCAGCCCCAGCATTTT. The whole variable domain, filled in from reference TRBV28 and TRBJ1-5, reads DVKVTQSSRYLVKRTGEKVFLECVQDMDHENMFWYRQDPGLGLRLIYFSYDVKMKEKGDIPEGYSVSREKKERFSLILESASTNQTSMYLCASTGQLSNQPQHFGDGTRLSIL.

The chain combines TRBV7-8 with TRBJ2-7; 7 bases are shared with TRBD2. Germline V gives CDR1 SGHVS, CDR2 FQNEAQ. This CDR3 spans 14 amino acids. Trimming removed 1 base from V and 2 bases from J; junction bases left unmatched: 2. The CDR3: CASSLDGLAYEQYF. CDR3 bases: TGTGCCAGCAGCTTAGACGGACTAGCCTACGAGCAGTACTTC.

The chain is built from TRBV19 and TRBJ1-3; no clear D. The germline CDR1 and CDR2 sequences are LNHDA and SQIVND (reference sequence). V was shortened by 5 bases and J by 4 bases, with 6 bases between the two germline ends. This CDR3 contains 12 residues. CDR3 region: CASSFGGNTIYF. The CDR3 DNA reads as TGTGCCAGTAGTTTCGGCGGAAACACCATATATTTT. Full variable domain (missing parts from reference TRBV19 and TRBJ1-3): DGGITQSPKYLFRKEGQNVTLSCEQNLNHDAMYWYRQDPGQGLRLIYYSQIVNDFQKGDIAEGYSVSREKKESFPLTVTSAQKNPTAFYLCASSFGGNTIYFGEGSWLTVV.

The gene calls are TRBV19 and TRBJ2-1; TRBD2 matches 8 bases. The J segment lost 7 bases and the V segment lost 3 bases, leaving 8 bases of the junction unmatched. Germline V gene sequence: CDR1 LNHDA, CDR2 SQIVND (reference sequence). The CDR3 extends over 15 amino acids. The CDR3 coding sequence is TGTGCCAGTAGTATGCCGGGACTAGGAAGAAATGAGCAGTTCTTC. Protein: CASSMPGLGRNEQFF.

This CDR3 is CASSPGYTGELFF. The DNA for the CDR3 is TGCGCCAGCAGCCCTGGGTACACCGGGGAGCTGTTTTTT. The chain is built from TRBV4-3 and TRBJ2-2; D is ambiguous. The V gene lost 4 bases and the J gene lost 3 bases, with 6 bases spanning the gap. The germline gives CDR1 LGHNA, CDR2 YSLEER. This CDR3 spans 13 amino acids.

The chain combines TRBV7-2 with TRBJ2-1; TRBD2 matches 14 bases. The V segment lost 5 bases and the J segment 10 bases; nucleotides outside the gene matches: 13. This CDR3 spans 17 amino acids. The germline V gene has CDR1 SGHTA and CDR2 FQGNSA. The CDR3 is CASSPRPGLAGVDEQFF. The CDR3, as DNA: TGTGCCAGCAGCCCCCGACCGGGACTAGCGGGAGTCGACGAGCAGTTCTTC.

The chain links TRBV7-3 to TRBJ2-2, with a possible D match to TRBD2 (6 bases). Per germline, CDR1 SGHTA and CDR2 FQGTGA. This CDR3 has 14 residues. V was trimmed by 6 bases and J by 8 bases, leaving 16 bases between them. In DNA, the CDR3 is TGTGCCAGCAGGCTTGGGGACTGGGAGGGGGAGCTGTTTTTT. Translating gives CASRLGDWEGELFF.

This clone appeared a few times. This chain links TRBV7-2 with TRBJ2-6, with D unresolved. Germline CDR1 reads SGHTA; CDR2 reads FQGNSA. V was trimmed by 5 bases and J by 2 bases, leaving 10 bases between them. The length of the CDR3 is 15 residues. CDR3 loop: CASSPTLPGANVLTF. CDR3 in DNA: TGTGCCAGCAGCCCCACTCTGCCTGGGGCCAACGTCCTGACTTTC.

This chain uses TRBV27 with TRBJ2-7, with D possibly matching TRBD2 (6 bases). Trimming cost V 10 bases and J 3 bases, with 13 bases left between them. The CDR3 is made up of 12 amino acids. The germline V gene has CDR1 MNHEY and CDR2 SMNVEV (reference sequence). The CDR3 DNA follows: TGTGCCACCTCCATGGGGGGCTACGAGCAGTACTTC. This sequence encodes CATSMGGYEQYF.

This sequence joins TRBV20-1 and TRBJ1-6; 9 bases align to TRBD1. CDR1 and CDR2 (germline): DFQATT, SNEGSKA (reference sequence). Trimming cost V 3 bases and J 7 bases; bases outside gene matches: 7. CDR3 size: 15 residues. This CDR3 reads CSASASGQGNSPLHF. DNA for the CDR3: TGCAGTGCTAGTGCCAGCGGACAGGGGAATTCACCCCTCCACTTT.